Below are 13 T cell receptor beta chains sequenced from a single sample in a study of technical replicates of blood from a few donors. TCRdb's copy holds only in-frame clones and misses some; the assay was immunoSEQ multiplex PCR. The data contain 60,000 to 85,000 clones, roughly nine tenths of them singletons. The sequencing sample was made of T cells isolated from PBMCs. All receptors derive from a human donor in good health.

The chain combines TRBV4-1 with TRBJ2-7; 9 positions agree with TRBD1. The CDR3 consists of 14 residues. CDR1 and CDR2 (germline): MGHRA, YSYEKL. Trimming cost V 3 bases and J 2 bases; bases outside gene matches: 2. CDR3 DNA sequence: TGCGCCAGCAGCCACGGACAGGGGCCCTACGAGCAGTACTTC. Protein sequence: CASSHGQGPYEQYF.

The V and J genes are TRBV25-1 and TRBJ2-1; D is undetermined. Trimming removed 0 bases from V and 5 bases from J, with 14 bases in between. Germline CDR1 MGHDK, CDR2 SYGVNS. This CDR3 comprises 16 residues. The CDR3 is CASSEYVTWNNNEQFF. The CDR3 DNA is TGTGCCAGCAGTGAATATGTGACTTGGAATAACAATGAGCAGTTCTTC.

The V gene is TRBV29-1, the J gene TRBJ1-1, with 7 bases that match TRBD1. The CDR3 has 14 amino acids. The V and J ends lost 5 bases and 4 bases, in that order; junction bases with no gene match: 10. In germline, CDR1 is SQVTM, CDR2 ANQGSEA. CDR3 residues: CSVIGQALSTEAFF. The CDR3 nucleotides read TGCAGCGTTATCGGACAGGCCCTGAGCACTGAAGCTTTCTTT.

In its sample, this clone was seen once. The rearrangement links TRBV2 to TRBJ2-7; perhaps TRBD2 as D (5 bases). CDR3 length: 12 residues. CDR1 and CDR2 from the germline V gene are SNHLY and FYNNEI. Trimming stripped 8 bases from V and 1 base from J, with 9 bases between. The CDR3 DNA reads TGTGCCAGCGATGAGGGTTCCTACGAGCAGTACTTC. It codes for CASDEGSYEQYF. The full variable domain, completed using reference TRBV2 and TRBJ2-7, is EPEVTQTPSHQVTQMGQEVILRCVPISNHLYFYWYRQILGQKVEFLVSFYNNEISEKSEIFDDQFSVERPDGSNFTLKIRSTKLEDSAMYFCASDEGSYEQYFGPGTRLTVT.

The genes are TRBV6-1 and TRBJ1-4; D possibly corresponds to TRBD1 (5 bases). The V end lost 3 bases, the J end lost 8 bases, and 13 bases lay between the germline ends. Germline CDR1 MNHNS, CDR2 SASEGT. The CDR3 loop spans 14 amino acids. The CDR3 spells CASSDRTRKEKLFF. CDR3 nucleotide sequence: TGTGCCAGCAGTGATAGGACAAGGAAGGAAAAACTGTTTTTT.

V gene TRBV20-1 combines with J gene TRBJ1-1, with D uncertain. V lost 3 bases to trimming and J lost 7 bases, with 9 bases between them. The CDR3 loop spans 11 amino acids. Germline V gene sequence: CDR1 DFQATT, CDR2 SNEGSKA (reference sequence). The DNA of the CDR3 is TGCAGTGCTAGGGTGCAGGTTGAAGCTTTCTTT. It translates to CSARVQVEAFF.

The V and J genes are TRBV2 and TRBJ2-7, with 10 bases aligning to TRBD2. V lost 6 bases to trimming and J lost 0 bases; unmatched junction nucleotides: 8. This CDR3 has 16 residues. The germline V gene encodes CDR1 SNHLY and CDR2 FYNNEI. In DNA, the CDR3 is TGTGCCAGCAGCTTCCCCGGGACTAGCGCCTCCTACGAGCAGTACTTC. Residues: CASSFPGTSASYEQYF.

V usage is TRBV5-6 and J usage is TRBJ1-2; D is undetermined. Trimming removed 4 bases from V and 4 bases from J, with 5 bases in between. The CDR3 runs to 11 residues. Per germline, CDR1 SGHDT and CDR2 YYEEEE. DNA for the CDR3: TGTGCCAGCAGCCTTATCTATGGCTACACCTTC. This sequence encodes CASSLIYGYTF.

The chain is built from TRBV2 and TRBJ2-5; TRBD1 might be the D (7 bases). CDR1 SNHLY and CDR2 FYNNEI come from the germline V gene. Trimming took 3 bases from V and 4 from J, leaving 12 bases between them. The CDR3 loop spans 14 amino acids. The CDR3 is CASSDPGGTETQYF. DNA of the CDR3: TGTGCCAGCAGTGATCCAGGGGGGACAGAGACCCAGTACTTC.

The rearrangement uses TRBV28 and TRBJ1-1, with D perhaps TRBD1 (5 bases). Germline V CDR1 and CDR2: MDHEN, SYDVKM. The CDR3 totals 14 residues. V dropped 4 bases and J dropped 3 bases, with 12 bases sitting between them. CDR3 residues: CASSSPGLDTEAFF. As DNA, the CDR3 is TGTGCCAGCAGTTCGCCGGGACTCGACACTGAAGCTTTCTTT.

CDR3 DNA sequence: TGTGCCAGCAACCTCCGACAGGGTCTACTAGCGGGGTTCAATGAGCAGTTCTTC. This sequence encodes CASNLRQGLLAGFNEQFF. V and J are TRBV28 and TRBJ2-1; 10 bases agree with TRBD2. This CDR3 comprises 18 residues. V trimming: 7 bases; J trimming: 6 bases; junction bases outside the gene matches: 18. Germline V CDR1 and CDR2: MDHEN, SYDVKM.

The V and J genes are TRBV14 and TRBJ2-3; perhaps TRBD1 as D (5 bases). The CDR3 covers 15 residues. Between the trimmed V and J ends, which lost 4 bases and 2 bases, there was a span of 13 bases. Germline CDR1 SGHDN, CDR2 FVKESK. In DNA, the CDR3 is TGTGCCAGCAGCCTTCTGAGACAGACCACAGATACGCAGTATTTT. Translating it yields CASSLLRQTTDTQYF.

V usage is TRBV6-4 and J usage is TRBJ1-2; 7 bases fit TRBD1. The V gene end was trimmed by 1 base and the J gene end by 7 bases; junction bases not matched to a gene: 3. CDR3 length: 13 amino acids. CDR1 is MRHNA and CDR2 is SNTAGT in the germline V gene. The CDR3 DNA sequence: TGTGCCAGCAGTGACTTAACAGGGGCTGGCTACACCTTC. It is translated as CASSDLTGAGYTF.